The TCR beta chain under discussion was sequenced for a study of blood T cell repertoires in COVID-19. Authors' analysis steps: Reference gene primer amplification gave estimated nucleated cell counts. The data were produced by immunoSEQ multiplex PCR, yet TCRdb's version contains in-frame clones alone and is incomplete. Clone size and V and J calls were adopted from that table, with D and trimming inferred from the DNA. Of tens of thousands of clones listed, approximately 88% are singletons. CDR1 MDHEN and CDR2 SYDVKM come from the germline V gene. V gave up 6 bases and J gave up 6 bases; unmatched junction bases: 7. The CDR3 is 14 amino acids.

V usage is TRBV28 and J usage is TRBJ1-5; 8 nucleotides match TRBD1. This TCR was recovered from a man aged 35-49 years with COVID-19, enrolled during active disease. The sequencing input was peripheral blood. This chain's CDR3 is CASRYDRGGQPQHF. The CDR3 bases are TGTGCCAGCAGATACGACAGGGGTGGTCAGCCCCAGCATTTT. The variable domain in full, completed from reference TRBV28 and TRBJ1-5, reads DVKVTQSSRYLVKRTGEKVFLECVQDMDHENMFWYRQDPGLGLRLIYFSYDVKMKEKGDIPEGYSVSREKKERFSLILESASTNQTSMYLCASRYDRGGQPQHFGDGTRLSIL.